This T cell receptor beta chain appears in the sequencing data of a study of OX40 agonist ivuxolimab in advanced cancers. Study-level background: The dose of intravenous ivuxolimab that patients received every 2 weeks ranged from 0.01 to 10 mg/kg. Participants, 82.7% male, averaged roughly 59 years of age, ranging from about 23 to 90.

Blood sampling was done at baseline, cycle 4 day 1, and cycle 7 day 1. About this clone itself: No antigen is known for it.

The ends lost 1 base at V and 4 bases at J; junction bases unmatched: 16. CDR1 and CDR2 from the germline V gene are SGHVS and FQNEAQ. The CDR3 is 19 residues long. Repertoires were generated with immunoSEQ multiplex PCR, while TCRdb's copy carries only in-frame clones and drops some. The sample comprises around 50,000 clones, about nine tenths of which are singletons, and approximately 1.8% rests with the top ten. The study's findings and limits: Expanded clones belonging to CD8+ T cells outnumbered, on average, those of CD4+.

The input for sequencing was CD4+ or CD8+ T cells sorted from blood, taken in a trial of the OX40 agonist ivuxolimab. This receptor was obtained from an adult with an advanced solid tumor such as melanoma, head and neck, liver or kidney cancer. The rearrangement uses TRBV7-8 and TRBJ2-1, with 7 nucleotides matching TRBD1. CDR3 sequence reads: CASSLEGRYRDSQYNEQFF. CDR3 in DNA: TGTGCCAGCAGCTTAGAGGGACGATACCGGGACAGCCAATACAATGAGCAGTTCTTC.